The 22 T cell receptor beta chains reported below all come from one sample, sequenced in a study of regulatory T cells in long-lasting Graves disease. Libraries of TCR beta came from iRepertoire HTBI primers plus Arm-PCR of CDR3 regions. One entry per CDR3 protein, called by TCRdb with MiXCR from the multiplex PCR reads. Here the sample spans 350,000 to 500,000 distinct CDR3 sequences, about 15% being singletons. Specified time point: newly diagnosed GD, antithyroid drugs for less than 3 months. With RNA extracted from PBMCs as input, the TCR library was made. These records were also assigned to another study, of T cells in Graves' hyperthyroidism and ophthalmopathy.

Source: peripheral blood mononuclear cells (PBMCs), taken at new diagnosis, from a patient treated with antithyroid drugs. These receptors all come from a woman in her 30s with Graves disease.

This clonotype was observed many times. V gene TRBV7-6 combines with J gene TRBJ1-4, with D unresolved. The V end was cut by 2 bases, the J end by 5 bases, with 6 bases between. CDR1 is SGHVS, CDR2 FNYEAQ, per germline. The CDR3 runs to 13 residues. CDR3 DNA: TGTGCCAGCAGCTTATTGTCAAATGAAAAACTGTTTTTT. It is translated as CASSLLSNEKLFF.

Ten or more counts support this clonotype. The CDR3 DNA reads as TGTGCCAGCAGCTGGCCGCGGGAGGGCCTCTACGAGCAGTACTTC. Its translation: CASSWPREGLYEQYF. The chain is built from TRBV5-8 and TRBJ2-7, with 9 bases aligning to TRBD2. The CDR3 runs 15 residues. Germline values: CDR1 SGHTS, CDR2 YDEGEE. V was clipped by 3 bases and J by 3 bases; unmatched bases: 7.

This clonotype was picked up many times. The chain uses TRBV4-3 and TRBJ2-3; 13 nucleotides agree with TRBD2. The CDR3 is 18 amino acids. The V gene's germline CDR1 is LGHNA and CDR2 YSLEER. V was clipped by 1 base and J by 5 bases; unmatched bases: 9. The CDR3 loop is CASSQAGGTSGTRDTQYF. The CDR3 nucleotides are TGCGCCAGCAGCCAAGCCGGAGGGACTAGCGGGACCAGAGATACGCAGTATTTT.

Comments on this clonotype: A much larger clonotype is one base distant, so this may be a read error. V usage is TRBV6-1 and J usage is TRBJ2-7, with D maybe TRBD2 (5 bases). CDR3 size: 18 residues. Germline V gene data show CDR1 as MNHNS and CDR2 as SASEGT. DNA for the CDR3: TGTGCCAGCAGTGCCAATTCGGGGATGGCGGGTGATACCTACGGGCAGTACTTC. Amino acid sequence: CASSANSGMAGDTYGQYF.

Many counts were recorded for this clonotype. This chain joins TRBV11-2 and TRBJ2-7; TRBD1 agrees at 9 bases. The CDR3 is 15 residues long. V lost 5 bases to trimming and J lost 2 bases; unmatched junction nucleotides: 7. Germline V lookup: CDR1 SGHAT, CDR2 FQNNGV. DNA of the CDR3: TGTGCCAGCAGCCGCCGGGGACAGGGTCCCTACGAGCAGTACTTC. Its protein product is CASSRRGQGPYEQYF.

The CDR3 is CASSLGEGASSYNEQFF. The CDR3 DNA follows: TGTGCCAGCAGCCTAGGGGAGGGCGCAAGCTCCTACAATGAGCAGTTCTTC. The rearrangement joins TRBV14 to TRBJ2-1; TRBD2 agrees at 7 bases. Germline CDR1 and CDR2: SGHDN and FVKESK. This CDR3 contains 17 residues. With V trimmed by 4 bases and J by 0 bases, 9 bases remained unmatched.

This clonotype was found a few times. At one end the junction does not follow the germline gene, possibly because of a read error. The rearrangement links TRBV20-1 to TRBJ2-7, with 10 bases matching TRBD2. Per germline, CDR1 DFQATT and CDR2 SNEGSKA (reference sequence). The CDR3 totals 15 residues. The CDR3 region is CSARDPQDGGLAGVF. As DNA, the CDR3 is TGCAGTGCTAGAGACCCCCAGGACGGGGGGCTAGCGGGAGTATTC.

The chain is built from TRBV7-9 and TRBJ2-7; 7 bases are shared with TRBD1. Germline CDR1 SEHNR, CDR2 FQNEAQ (reference sequence). The CDR3 has 17 amino acids. Losses at the gene ends were 0 bases for V and 0 bases for J; bases not matched to a gene: 8. CDR3 region: CASSLAKGTAGSYEQYF. CDR3 DNA sequence: TGTGCCAGCAGCTTAGCGAAGGGGACAGCAGGCTCCTACGAGCAGTACTTC.

This clonotype showed up just a few times. The genes are TRBV18 and TRBJ2-7; 7 bases fit TRBD1. Germline loops: CDR1 KGHSH, CDR2 LQKENI. J was trimmed by 3 bases and V by 3 bases; bases with no gene match: 2. The CDR3 loop spans 13 amino acids. In nucleotides, the CDR3 is TGTGCCAGCTCACCCAACAGGGGCTACGAGCAGTACTTC. This encodes CASSPNRGYEQYF.

This clonotype was found many times. This sequence joins TRBV7-9 and TRBJ2-7; D unresolved. V lost 1 base to trimming and J lost 9 bases, with 13 bases between them. The CDR3 runs to 13 residues. The germline CDR1 and CDR2 sequences are SEHNR and FQNEAQ (reference sequence). The CDR3 nucleotides are TGTGCCAGCAGCTTAGGGCCCCTCGCCGGGCAGTACTTC. Its protein is CASSLGPLAGQYF.

CDR3 DNA sequence: TGTGCCAGCAGCTTAGGCACAATGTATGGCTACACCTTC. Its translation: CASSLGTMYGYTF. The rearrangement joins TRBV7-9 to TRBJ1-2; D is unclear. V lost 1 base and J lost 5, with 8 bases in between. CDR3 size: 13 residues. Germline assignment: CDR1 SEHNR and CDR2 FQNEAQ (reference sequence).

Many counts were recorded for this clonotype. The chain uses TRBV14 and TRBJ2-1; either TRBD1 or TRBD2 may fit D (5 bases each). The CDR3 consists of 14 residues. CDR1 is SGHDN, CDR2 FVKESK, per germline. Trimming cost V 4 bases and J 5 bases, with 12 bases left between them. The CDR3 loop reads CASSLLGTNNEQFF. The CDR3 nucleotides are TGTGCCAGCAGCCTCCTCGGGACCAACAATGAGCAGTTCTTC.

This rearrangement joins TRBV20-1 to TRBJ2-7; D remains unclear. Trimming cost V 0 bases and J 2 bases, with 14 bases left between them. CDR3 length: 15 residues. CDR1 is DFQATT and CDR2 is SNEGSKA in the germline V gene (reference sequence). CDR3 in DNA: TGCAGTGCTAGAGAAAGCGCCCTTGCGGCCTACGAGCAGTACTTC. It codes for CSARESALAAYEQYF.

The chain combines TRBV19 with TRBJ2-7; 7 nucleotides align to TRBD2. The trim removed 4 bases at V and 2 bases at J, leaving 2 bases unmatched. Germline V gene lookup returns CDR1 LNHDA and CDR2 SQIVND (reference sequence). The CDR3 extends over 13 amino acids. DNA of the CDR3: TGTGCCAGTAGTACCGGACTAGCCTACGAGCAGTACTTC. It encodes CASSTGLAYEQYF.

The chain couples TRBV19 to TRBJ2-1; D might be TRBD1 (6 bases). The CDR3 is 18 amino acids. The V gene lost 0 bases and the J gene lost 0 bases, with 15 bases spanning the gap. CDR1 and CDR2 (germline): LNHDA, SQIVND (reference sequence). The CDR3 reads CASSIDNRGGSSYNEQFF. Here the CDR3 DNA reads TGTGCCAGTAGTATAGATAATCGAGGGGGATCCTCCTACAATGAGCAGTTCTTC.

This clonotype has at least ten counts. The chain employs TRBV28 and TRBJ2-1, with D possibly TRBD2 on 6 matching bases. V lost 7 bases and J lost 4, with 23 bases in between. The CDR3 is made up of 17 amino acids. The germline CDR1 and CDR2 sequences are MDHEN and SYDVKM. CDR3 protein: CASTRSGALGGYNEQFF. CDR3 coding DNA: TGTGCCAGCACCCGTTCCGGGGCACTAGGAGGGTACAATGAGCAGTTCTTC.

J is TRBJ2-2 and V is TRBV6-2 or TRBV6-3; 7 bases fit TRBD2. The germline V gene has CDR1 MNHEY and CDR2 SVGEGT. The J segment lost 5 bases and the V segment lost 2 bases, leaving 14 bases of the junction unmatched. This CDR3 contains 18 residues. The CDR3 DNA sequence: TGTGCCAGCAGTTACAGCGGGGTGGGCAGTGCGAGGACCGGGGAGCTGTTTTTT. This translates into CASSYSGVGSARTGELFF.

This clonotype was seen at least ten times. The rearrangement joins TRBV20-1 to TRBJ2-1; 11 positions match TRBD2. Germline values: CDR1 DFQATT, CDR2 SNEGSKA (reference sequence). The V and J ends lost 5 bases and 6 bases, in that order; junction bases with no gene match: 9. The length of the CDR3 is 15 residues. The DNA of the CDR3 is TGCAGTGCTCCTCTACTAGCGGGAGCGATCAATGAGCAGTTCTTC. It codes for CSAPLLAGAINEQFF.

Turning to this clonotype: A read error is likely, as this CDR3 ends without the conserved phenylalanine or tryptophan. This sequence joins TRBV5-4 and TRBJ2-7; TRBD2 is a possible D gene (6 bases). From germline, CDR1 is SGHNT and CDR2 YYREEE (reference sequence). This CDR3 has 12 amino acids. V dropped 4 bases and J dropped 5 bases, with 10 bases sitting between them. This CDR3 is CASSITGDEQYL. The CDR3, as DNA: TGTGCCAGCAGCATTACGGGGGACGAGCAGTACCTC.

In this sample, this clonotype turned up many times. Here the CDR3 reads CASSYAQGTHRMNTEAFF. Written as DNA, the CDR3 is TGTGCCAGCAGTTACGCTCAGGGGACCCACCGCATGAACACTGAAGCTTTCTTT. This chain joins TRBV6-5 and TRBJ1-1; possible D gene TRBD1, 6 bases. The germline V gene has CDR1 MNHEY and CDR2 SVGAGI. V lost 2 bases and J lost 0, with 19 bases in between. The CDR3 runs 18 residues.

Many counts were recorded for this clonotype. The rearrangement uses TRBV20-1 and TRBJ2-1, with 7 bases aligning to TRBD2. The CDR3 is 15 amino acids. Losses at the gene ends were 0 bases for V and 3 bases for J; bases not matched to a gene: 5. Germline V gives CDR1 DFQATT, CDR2 SNEGSKA (reference sequence). The CDR3 bases are TGCAGTGCTAGAGATGGCGGGAGTATCTACAATGAGCAGTTCTTC. Protein sequence: CSARDGGSIYNEQFF.

Regarding this clonotype: The junction differs from germline at one of its ends, possibly a read error. The chain recombines TRBV2 with TRBJ2-2, with 8 bases that match TRBD1. Germline V CDR1 and CDR2: SNHLY, FYNNEI. The CDR3 runs to 14 residues. CDR3 region: CACRQGSYTGELFF. In DNA, the CDR3 is TGTGCCTGCAGACAGGGGTCTTACACCGGGGAGCTGTTTTTT.